This TCR beta chain was captured in a study of T-cell reconstitution after alpha-beta-depleted transplantation in children. Germline V gene lookup returns CDR1 SGHTA and CDR2 FQGNSA. V shed 1 base, J shed 2 bases, and the junction held 1 base outside the gene matches. CDR3 size: 15 residues. A TCRbeta library incorporating unique molecular identifiers was prepared. TCRdb reprocessed the PCR reads with MiXCR, giving one entry per CDR3 protein. The sample consists of around 360,000 distinct CDR3 sequences, about a tenth of them appearing once. Many counts were recorded for this clonotype. The chain couples TRBV7-2 to TRBJ1-2; 10 positions match TRBD1. The sequence was obtained from a human donor who donated a stem cell graft to a child with acute lymphoblastic leukemia. The sequences come from PBMCs from the stem cell graft donor, collected from the stem cell graft. Here the CDR3 reads CASSLGGQGNYGYTF. CDR3 DNA: TGTGCCAGCAGCTTAGGGGGACAGGGGAACTATGGCTACACCTTC.